This T cell receptor (beta chain) was documented in a study of blood T cells in healthy people across ages (dated by TCRdb to between 2014 and 2016). For the study in its entirety: Template switching captured roughly one uniquely barcoded TCR beta cDNA molecule per two T cells in model experiments. The donors were divided into four age groups: young (average roughly 17 years), middle-aged (around 41), aged (approximately 64) and long-lived (82). Using deep sequencing normalized with unique cDNA molecular identifiers, the study measured how TCR beta repertoire diversity changes with age. Using the same blood draw, the study looked at two additional independent replicas of 1 million unique cDNA reads for two donors, one aged 18 to 30 and the other aged 80 or older. To avoid experimental bias, donors of different ages were distributed randomly across sequencing lanes.

The protocol used for the library was 5' RACE. The reads were generated on an Illumina HiSeq 2500. The second PCR ran for about 6 to 12 cycles and used a J-beta primer mix along with a sample-barcoded 5' primer. A unique molecular identifier was introduced onto each TCR beta cDNA molecule by a template-switch 5' adaptor carrying 12 random nucleotides. Each sample yielded at least 2.5 million CDR3-containing paired-end reads. First-strand cDNA was synthesized from all RNA with the Mint cDNA synthesis kit, primed by a TRBC-specific oligonucleotide. After uracil-DNA glycosylase treatment, a first 18-cycle PCR used universal primers M1SS and BC2_uni_R on all cDNA. In the original analysis: For normalization, 1 million high-quality reads were randomly selected from each sample, with every read carrying a distinct molecular identifier. Instead of being binned into consensus sequences, reads that shared molecular identifiers were thrown out. MiTCR, with a Q25 quality threshold and the strictest error-elimination algorithm, was used for CDR3 identification, clonotype clustering and error correction. A nonparametric unseen species model with Euler transformation was used to estimate lower-bound total TCR beta diversity. In-frame beta chains were kept once TCRdb had trimmed the public reads at Q25 with fastp and called clones with MiXCR. A single entry per CDR3 protein holds the most common genes and DNA from its merged rows. These V and J calls derive from TCRdb rather than the authors' analysis. The sample includes over 700,000 distinct CDR3 sequences, with 50% to 65% observed a single time. The ten most abundant clones make up about 38% of the sample.

From its cysteine to its phenylalanine, the CDR3 spans 15 amino acids. The retained sequence is limited to the CDR3, 45 bases, with the frame set at the first base. From the germline V gene, CDR1 is SGHRS and CDR2 is YFSETQ. Ends trimmed: V by 5 bases, J by 3 bases; bases unmatched to a gene: 7. This clonotype came up a few times. Its antigen is currently not known. One base away there is no much larger clone; base qualities are not given. The paper as a whole reports these results and caveats: Since profiling was done on bulk unsorted PBMCs, naive and antigen-experienced compartments could not be conclusively compared. Estimates of total diversity based on one million sequenced T cells were regarded as lower bounds and as underestimates. Compared with the aged group, more naive CD4+ T cells, fewer expanded clones and increased TCR diversity were shown by the long-lived group, suggesting age selection. Observed TCR beta diversity per million T cells fell roughly linearly with age, and a significant reduction was already apparent by age around 39. A strong correlation was found between observed TCR beta diversity and the percentage of naive T cells measured by flow cytometry. The CMV infection status of donors was not known, potentially confounding age-related changes in expanded clonotypes.

Systemically healthy Caucasian individuals from Russia, 39 in total and aged roughly 6 to 100 years, were included as donors. Each donor gave approximately 9.4 milliliters of peripheral blood, drawn into EDTA-treated Vacutainer tubes. Ficoll-Paque density-gradient centrifugation was used to isolate PBMCs, with at least 6.5 million per sample. Trizol reagent was used to extract total RNA from PBMCs, with at least 5.5 micrograms per sample. For every donor, flow cytometry on a PBMC aliquot measured the percentage of naive CD45RAhigh/CD27high T cells. The sample consisted of blood. This sequence originates from a man older than 75 in good health. The rearranged segments are TRBV5-1 and TRBJ2-1; 8 bases in the middle match TRBD1. The CDR3 region reads CASSSTGTGYNEQFF. The bases read TGCGCCAGCAGTTCGACCGGGACAGGCTACAATGAGCAGTTCTTC.